The clone carrying this T cell receptor beta chain was detected many times. What it binds is not known. Researchers took RNA transcripts and amplified the TCR beta CDR3 regions from them. HTBI primers were used for first-round RT-PCR of the TCR CDR3. TCRdb re-called the multiplex PCR reads with MiXCR, one entry per CDR3 protein. The data show some 740,000 distinct CDR3 sequences, 11% to 15% seen once. The source of the sample is a study of T cells in Graves' hyperthyroidism and ophthalmopathy. Graves' hyperthyroidism was deemed stable absent ophthalmopathy progression within 18 months. The study based diagnoses on clinical symptoms, serum thyroxine and TRAb, thyroid ultrasound and orbital computed tomography. Germline-derived CDR1 and CDR2 are MDHEN and SYDVKM. The CDR3 length is 15 residues. Trimming at V came to 3 bases and at J to 8 bases, leaving 8 bases not matched to a gene. The study's findings and limits: Patients with ophthalmopathy were separated from those with stable hyperthyroidism by a 13 V-J model. Blood also carried most thyroid clonotypes expanded above 0.001.

Source material: blood. This clonotype was sampled from a woman aged 18-29 years with Graves' hyperthyroidism. The V gene is TRBV28, the J gene TRBJ2-5, with 11 bases matching TRBD1. The DNA of the CDR3 is TGTGCCAGCAGTTTGGTCGGGACAGGGGGGGGTACCCAGTACTTC. The encoded protein is CASSLVGTGGGTQYF.